This entry lists 23 T cell receptor beta chains sequenced from one sample in a study of shared clonotypes between healthy human individuals. The data were produced by immunoSEQ multiplex PCR, yet TCRdb's version contains in-frame clones alone and is incomplete. The profile covers 2 million to 2.5 million clones, with 93% appearing a single time and approximately 0.37% taken by the ten largest. The sequencing input was naive CD4+ T cells from PBMCs. Specified subset: CD45RA+ positively selected. These receptors came from a man aged 18-30 years in good health. Some clones in this sample may be carry-over from other donors' samples.

In this sample, this clone turned up a few times. This sequence joins TRBV10-1 and TRBJ1-1; D gene ambiguous. Germline CDR1 WNHNN, CDR2 SYGVQD (reference sequence). The CDR3 loop spans 11 amino acids. Trimming removed 3 bases at V and 5 bases at J, with 4 bases between. CDR3 in amino acids: CASSDGTEAFF. Here the CDR3 DNA reads TGCGCCAGCAGTGATGGGACTGAAGCTTTCTTT.

Worth noting for this clone: The sample holds other DNA sequences that translate to the same CDR3. The J gene is TRBJ2-1, the V gene TRBV7-3; tentatively, D is TRBD2 (5 bases). V was cut by 0 bases and J by 2 bases, with 5 bases left in between. CDR3 length: 14 residues. Germline V CDR1 and CDR2: SGHTA, FQGTGA. The DNA of the CDR3 is TGTGCCAGCAGCTTAACCGGGACCTACAATGAGCAGTTCTTC. The encoded protein is CASSLTGTYNEQFF.

V gene TRBV6-5 combines with J gene TRBJ1-3, with 7 positions matching TRBD1. The trim removed 4 bases at V and 0 bases at J, leaving 3 bases unmatched. This CDR3 has 15 amino acids. The germline V gene encodes CDR1 MNHEY and CDR2 SVGAGI. CDR3 loop: CASSWAGGSGNTIYF. CDR3 nucleotides: TGTGCCAGCAGTTGGGCAGGGGGCTCTGGAAACACCATATATTTT.

This clone was picked up one time. J is TRBJ1-3 and V is TRBV6-1; no firm D call. In germline, CDR1 is MNHNS, CDR2 SASEGT. This CDR3 contains 14 residues. V lost 1 base and J 7 bases, leaving 11 bases between the germline ends. CDR3 protein: CASSEGTWVNTIYF. Here the CDR3 DNA reads TGTGCCAGCAGTGAAGGGACCTGGGTGAACACCATATATTTT.

The V call is TRBV18, the J call TRBJ2-7; 8 bases map to TRBD2. In germline, CDR1 is KGHSH, CDR2 LQKENI. J lost 5 bases, V lost 1 base, and 1 base had no gene match. The CDR3 runs 13 residues. The CDR3 is CASSPRREDEQYF. CDR3 DNA sequence: TGTGCCAGCTCACCACGGCGGGAGGACGAGCAGTACTTC. The complete variable domain, with remaining parts taken from reference TRBV18 and TRBJ2-7, reads NAGVMQNPRHLVRRRGQEARLRCSPMKGHSHVYWYRQLPEEGLKFMVYLQKENIIDESGMPKERFSAEFPKEGPSILRIQQVVRGDSAAYFCASSPRREDEQYFGPGTRLTVT.

This chain connects TRBV11-2 to TRBJ1-2, with D unresolved. The V and J ends lost 6 bases and 2 bases respectively, with 16 bases between them. The germline V gene has CDR1 SGHAT and CDR2 FQNNGV. The CDR3 consists of 15 residues. The CDR3 coding sequence is TGTGCCAGCAGAATACGAGGACCGGAGAACTATGGCTACACCTTC. Translated, it gives CASRIRGPENYGYTF.

The chain combines TRBV15 with TRBJ2-1; 14 positions agree with TRBD2. Germline V gene lookup returns CDR1 LNHNV and CDR2 YYDKDF (reference sequence). V lost 3 bases and J lost 8; bases outside the gene matches: 3. This CDR3 has 15 residues. CDR3: CATSRGLAGVYEQFF. The CDR3 region has the DNA TGTGCCACCAGCAGGGGACTAGCGGGAGTCTATGAGCAGTTCTTC.

This clone has just one count. The chain recombines TRBV11-2 with TRBJ2-3, with a weak D call TRBD1 (5 bases). The CDR3 covers 13 residues. V was trimmed by 5 bases and J by 8 bases, leaving 14 bases between them. CDR1 and CDR2 (germline): SGHAT, FQNNGV. CDR3 residues: CASSPQDGSTQYF. CDR3 coding DNA: TGTGCCAGCAGCCCACAGGACGGTTCTACGCAGTATTTT.

The chain is built from TRBV7-2 and TRBJ2-3; 7 nucleotides align to TRBD1. The CDR3 runs 15 residues. V dropped 5 bases and J dropped 2; count of bases not matched to a gene: 7. Germline lookup yields CDR1 SGHTA and CDR2 FQGNSA. In DNA form, the CDR3 reads TGTGCCAGCAGCCAGGGGGTAACGGCCACAGATACGCAGTATTTT. Translating gives CASSQGVTATDTQYF. The whole variable domain, filled in from reference TRBV7-2 and TRBJ2-3, reads GAGVSQSPSNKVTEKGKDVELRCDPISGHTALYWYRQSLGQGLEFLIYFQGNSAPDKSGLPSDRFSAERTGGSVSTLTIQRTQQEDSAVYLCASSQGVTATDTQYFGPGTRLTVL.

The gene calls are TRBV5-4 and TRBJ2-3; the D gene is possibly TRBD2 (6 bases). Trimming removed 1 base at V and 3 bases at J, with 12 bases between. The germline gives CDR1 SGHNT, CDR2 YYREEE (reference sequence). The CDR3 runs to 15 residues. CDR3 nucleotide sequence: TGTGCCAGCAGCTTGACCGGGACTTCAACAGATACGCAGTATTTT. Translation gives CASSLTGTSTDTQYF.

V gene TRBV5-1 combines with J gene TRBJ2-5, with 9 bases fitting TRBD2. Germline V gives CDR1 SGHRS, CDR2 YFSETQ. The trim removed 4 bases at V and 5 bases at J, leaving 9 bases unmatched. There are 15 residues in the CDR3. For the CDR3, the DNA is TGCGCCAGCAGCCCGGGACTAGCCTTCGGGGAGACCCAGTACTTC. It translates to CASSPGLAFGETQYF.

V gene TRBV5-1 combines with J gene TRBJ2-5; no firm D call. The CDR3 is 14 amino acids. V shed 0 bases and J shed 3 bases, with 9 bases lying between them. In germline, CDR1 is SGHRS, CDR2 YFSETQ. In nucleotides, the CDR3 is TGCGCCAGCAGCTTGGCGACTTACGAAGAGACCCAGTACTTC. Its translation: CASSLATYEETQYF.

This clone was seen only once. The rearrangement joins TRBV5-4 to TRBJ2-5; D unresolved. This CDR3 has 12 amino acids. Germline V CDR1 and CDR2: SGHNT, YYREEE (reference sequence). Trimming left V 3 bases short and J 1 base short, with 4 bases between. CDR3 loop: CASSWAQETQYF. In DNA form, the CDR3 reads TGTGCCAGCAGCTGGGCCCAAGAGACCCAGTACTTC.

The CDR3 is CAWSVEPHQPQHF. CDR3 in DNA: TGTGCCTGGAGTGTGGAGCCACATCAGCCCCAGCATTTT. The chain combines TRBV30 with TRBJ1-5; D unclear. The germline V and J ends were trimmed by 0 bases and 5 bases, with 8 bases remaining between them. This CDR3 has 13 residues. CDR1 is GTSNPN, CDR2 SVGIG, per germline (reference sequence).

A remark on this clone: Other DNA sequences in this specimen translate into the identical CDR3. The gene calls are TRBV28 and TRBJ2-6; D uncertain. Per the germline V gene, CDR1 is MDHEN and CDR2 is SYDVKM. The ends were cut back, 6 bases at V and 1 base at J, with 10 bases in the middle. This CDR3 region has 15 residues. The CDR3 is CASRRRDSGANVLTF. The CDR3 DNA reads TGTGCCAGCAGAAGAAGGGATTCTGGGGCCAACGTCCTGACTTTC. The full variable domain, rest sourced from reference TRBV28 and TRBJ2-6, is DVKVTQSSRYLVKRTGEKVFLECVQDMDHENMFWYRQDPGLGLRLIYFSYDVKMKEKGDIPEGYSVSREKKERFSLILESASTNQTSMYLCASRRRDSGANVLTFGAGSRLTVL.

This clone has a single count. Within the sample, other DNA sequences also encode this same CDR3. As DNA, the CDR3 is TGTGCCAGCAGTTTACGAAGCAATCAGCCCCAGCATTTT. It specifies CASSLRSNQPQHF. V usage is TRBV27 and J usage is TRBJ1-5; D is undetermined. V lost 2 bases, J lost 1 base, and 3 bases lay in between. The CDR3 runs to 13 residues. CDR1 is MNHEY, CDR2 SMNVEV, per germline (reference sequence).

V and J are TRBV2 and TRBJ1-4; D is unresolved. V was shortened by 0 bases and J by 8 bases, with 10 bases between the two germline ends. CDR1 is SNHLY, CDR2 FYNNEI, per germline. The CDR3 runs to 14 residues. The CDR3 DNA reads as TGTGCCAGCAGTGAAGCGGGTAGACTAGAAAAACTGTTTTTT. This sequence encodes CASSEAGRLEKLFF.

The chain is built from TRBV21-1 and TRBJ2-6; the table assigns TRBD1, which was not confirmed against the DNA. TRBV21-1 is labeled a pseudogene. The CDR3 consists of 19 residues. For the CDR3, the DNA is TGTGCCAGCAGCAAAAAAGGGATACAGGGAAGAGCTGGGGCCAACGTCCTGACTTTC. It specifies CASSKKGIQGRAGANVLTF.

This sequence joins TRBV27 and TRBJ2-7; D assignment may be TRBD1 or TRBD2 (5 bases each). The germline gives CDR1 MNHEY, CDR2 SMNVEV (reference sequence). The germline V and J ends were trimmed by 5 bases and 3 bases, with 11 bases remaining between them. This CDR3 contains 13 residues. CDR3 bases: TGTGCCAGCAGTCGGGACGGAGTCTACGAGCAGTACTTC. Its protein product is CASSRDGVYEQYF.

This rearrangement joins TRBV10-3 to TRBJ2-3; TRBD1 agrees at 7 bases. V was clipped by 3 bases and J by 2 bases; unmatched bases: 14. The CDR3 is 18 amino acids. CDR1 and CDR2 from the germline V gene are ENHRY and SYGVKD. CDR3 sequence reads: CAISDFTRKQGSTDTQYF. CDR3 bases: TGTGCCATCAGTGACTTTACAAGAAAACAGGGGTCCACAGATACGCAGTATTTT.

V gene TRBV10-3 combines with J gene TRBJ1-4, with no clear D. V lost 3 bases, J lost 4 bases, and 15 bases lay in between. Germline V gives CDR1 ENHRY, CDR2 SYGVKD. This CDR3 comprises 16 residues. In nucleotides, the CDR3 is TGTGCCATCAGTGAAAGTCCTGGGAGCCTTAATGAAAAACTGTTTTTT. It encodes CAISESPGSLNEKLFF.

The chain carries TRBV5-5 and TRBJ2-3; perhaps TRBD1 as D (6 bases). This CDR3 is 14 amino acids long. V gave up 0 bases and J gave up 2 bases, with 7 bases separating them. CDR1 and CDR2 (germline): SGHKS, YYEKEE (reference sequence). In DNA form, the CDR3 reads TGTGCCAGCAGCTTGGGACAGGTCACAGATACGCAGTATTTT. Translated: CASSLGQVTDTQYF.

V is TRBV28 and J is TRBJ1-1; the D gene is possibly TRBD1 (6 bases). Germline V gene data show CDR1 as MDHEN and CDR2 as SYDVKM. V was cut by 4 bases and J by 3 bases, with 15 bases left in between. The CDR3 spans 15 residues. The CDR3: CASSSRGTIDTEAFF. The CDR3 bases are TGTGCCAGCAGTTCTCGGGGGACAATCGACACTGAAGCTTTCTTT.